This T cell receptor (beta chain) appears in the sequencing data of a study of B cell selection in AIRE deficiency. Remarks on this clone: Its antigen is still unknown.

The CDR3 totals 14 residues. With 1 base removed from V and 0 bases from J, the gap between germline ends came to 6 bases. Germline values: CDR1 SGHAT, CDR2 FQNNGV. Conventional CD4 T cells were sorted as CD4+CD127+ cells. TCRdb's copy holds only in-frame clones and misses some; the assay was immunoSEQ multiplex PCR. Of tens of thousands of clones in the sample, around 97% are singletons; the top ten hold approximately 0.2%. Study-wide points: Shorter CDR3s marked shared Treg sequences, biased toward few non-templated insertions. Roughly 31% of healthy-donor shared Treg TCRbeta sequences appeared in patient Tconv cells.

V gene TRBV11-2 combines with J gene TRBJ1-1, with a tentative D call TRBD1 (5 bases). This receptor was obtained from a human donor in good health. Sequencing was carried out using CD4+CD127+ conventional T cells sorted from PBMCs. CDR3 region: CASSLGQMNTEAFF. The CDR3 DNA follows: TGTGCCAGCAGCTTAGGACAGATGAACACTGAAGCTTTCTTT.